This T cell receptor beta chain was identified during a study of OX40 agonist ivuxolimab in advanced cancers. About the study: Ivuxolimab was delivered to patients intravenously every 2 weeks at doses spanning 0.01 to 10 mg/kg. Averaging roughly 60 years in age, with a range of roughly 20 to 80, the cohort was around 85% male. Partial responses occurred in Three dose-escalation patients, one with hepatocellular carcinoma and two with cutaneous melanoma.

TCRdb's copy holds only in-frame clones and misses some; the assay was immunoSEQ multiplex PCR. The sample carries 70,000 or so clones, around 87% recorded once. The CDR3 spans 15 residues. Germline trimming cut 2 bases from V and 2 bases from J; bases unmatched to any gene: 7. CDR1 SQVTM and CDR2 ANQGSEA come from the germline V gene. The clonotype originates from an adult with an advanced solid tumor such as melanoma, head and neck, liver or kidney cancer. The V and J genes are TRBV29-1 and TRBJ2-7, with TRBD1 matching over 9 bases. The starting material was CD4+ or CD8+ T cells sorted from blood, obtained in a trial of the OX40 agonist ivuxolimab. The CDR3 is CSVENPTGGAYEQYF. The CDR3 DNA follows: TGCAGCGTTGAAAACCCGACAGGGGGAGCCTACGAGCAGTACTTC.